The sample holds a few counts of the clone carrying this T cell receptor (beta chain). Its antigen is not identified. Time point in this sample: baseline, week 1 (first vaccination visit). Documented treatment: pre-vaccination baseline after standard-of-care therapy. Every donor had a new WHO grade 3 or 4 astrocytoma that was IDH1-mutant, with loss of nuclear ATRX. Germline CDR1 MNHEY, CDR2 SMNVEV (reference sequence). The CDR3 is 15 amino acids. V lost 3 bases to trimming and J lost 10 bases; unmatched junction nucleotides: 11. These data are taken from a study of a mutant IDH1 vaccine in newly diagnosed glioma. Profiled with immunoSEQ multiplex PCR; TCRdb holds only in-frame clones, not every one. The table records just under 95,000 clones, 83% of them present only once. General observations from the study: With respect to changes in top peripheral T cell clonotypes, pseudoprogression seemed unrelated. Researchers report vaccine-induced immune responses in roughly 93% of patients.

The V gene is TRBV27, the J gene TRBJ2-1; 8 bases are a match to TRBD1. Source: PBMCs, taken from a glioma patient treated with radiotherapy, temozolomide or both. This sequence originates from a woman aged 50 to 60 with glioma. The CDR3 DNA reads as TGTGCCAGCAGTTTGACAGCCGCCAACAGGGGGGAGCAGTTCTTC. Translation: CASSLTAANRGEQFF.